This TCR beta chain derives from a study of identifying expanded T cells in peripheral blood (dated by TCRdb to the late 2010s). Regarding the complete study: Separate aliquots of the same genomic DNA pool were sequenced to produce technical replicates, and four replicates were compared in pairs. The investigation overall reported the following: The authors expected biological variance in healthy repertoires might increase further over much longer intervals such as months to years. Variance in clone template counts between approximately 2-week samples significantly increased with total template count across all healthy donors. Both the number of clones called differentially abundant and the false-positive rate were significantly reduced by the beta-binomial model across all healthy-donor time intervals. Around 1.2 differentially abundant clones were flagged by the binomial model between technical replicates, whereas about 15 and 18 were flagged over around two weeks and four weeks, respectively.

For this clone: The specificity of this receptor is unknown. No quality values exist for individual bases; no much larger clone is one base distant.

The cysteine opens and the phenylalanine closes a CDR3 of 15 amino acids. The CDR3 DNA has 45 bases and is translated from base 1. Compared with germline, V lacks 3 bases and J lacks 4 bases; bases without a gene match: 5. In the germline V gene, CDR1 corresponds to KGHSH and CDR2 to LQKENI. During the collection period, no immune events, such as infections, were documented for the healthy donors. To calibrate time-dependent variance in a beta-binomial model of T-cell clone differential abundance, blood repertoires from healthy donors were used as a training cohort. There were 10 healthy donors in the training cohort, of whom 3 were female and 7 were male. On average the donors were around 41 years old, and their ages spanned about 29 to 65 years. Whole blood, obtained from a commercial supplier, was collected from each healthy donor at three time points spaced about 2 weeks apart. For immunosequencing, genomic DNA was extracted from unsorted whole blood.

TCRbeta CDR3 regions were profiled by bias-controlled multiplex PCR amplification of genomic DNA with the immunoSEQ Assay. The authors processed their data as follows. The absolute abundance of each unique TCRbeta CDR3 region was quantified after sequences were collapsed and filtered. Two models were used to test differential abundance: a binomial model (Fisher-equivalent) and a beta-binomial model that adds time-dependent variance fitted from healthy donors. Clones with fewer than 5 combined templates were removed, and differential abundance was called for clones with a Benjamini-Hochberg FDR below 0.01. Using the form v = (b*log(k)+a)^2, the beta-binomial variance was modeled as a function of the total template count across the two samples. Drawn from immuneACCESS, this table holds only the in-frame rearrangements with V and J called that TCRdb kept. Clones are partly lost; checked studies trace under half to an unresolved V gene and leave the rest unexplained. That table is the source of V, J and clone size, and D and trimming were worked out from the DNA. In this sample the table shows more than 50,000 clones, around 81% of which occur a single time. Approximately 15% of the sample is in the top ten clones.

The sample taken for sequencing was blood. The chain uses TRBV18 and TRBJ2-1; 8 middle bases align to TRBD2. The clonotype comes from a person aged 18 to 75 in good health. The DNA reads TGTGCCAGCTCACCGGGGGGACTAGGATACAATGAGCAGTTCTTC. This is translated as CASSPGGLGYNEQFF. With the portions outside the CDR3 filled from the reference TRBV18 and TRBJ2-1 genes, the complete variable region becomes NAGVMQNPRHLVRRRGQEARLRCSPMKGHSHVYWYRQLPEEGLKFMVYLQKENIIDESGMPKERFSAEFPKEGPSILRIQQVVRGDSAAYFCASSPGGLGYNEQFFGPGTRLTVL.